This passage covers 10 T cell receptor beta chains from one sample sequenced in a study of blood T cells in healthy people across ages. Combining a sample-barcoded 5' primer with a J-beta primer mix, a second PCR ran for roughly 7 to 12 cycles. TCRdb redid the calling of the 5' RACE reads with MiXCR, one entry per CDR3 protein. This sample has hundreds of thousands of distinct CDR3 sequences; around 28% occur once, and the top ten carry 15% to 20%. The sample was blood. These receptors all come from a woman over 75 in good health.

This clonotype was detected ten times or more. The chain is built from TRBV20-1 and TRBJ2-5, with 7 bases identical to TRBD1. Germline V gene lookup returns CDR1 DFQATT and CDR2 SNEGSKA (reference sequence). This CDR3 is built from 15 residues. After removal of 2 bases from V and 1 base from J, the junction contained 7 bases not matched to a gene. The CDR3 nucleotides read TGCAGTGCTAGAAGAGGGACAGCTAGCCAAGAGACCCAGTACTTC. Translating it yields CSARRGTASQETQYF.

As for this clonotype: A read error may be the cause here, since a much bigger clone is one base away. The chain uses TRBV6-6 and TRBJ2-6, with D maybe TRBD1 (5 bases). This CDR3 is 14 amino acids long. Germline V gene data show CDR1 as MNHNY and CDR2 as SVGAGI (reference sequence). The CDR3 DNA sequence: TGTGCCAGCGGGGAACACTCTGGGGCCAACGTCCCGACTTTC. It is translated as CASGEHSGANVPTF.

There are a few counts of this clonotype. V is TRBV6-4 and J is TRBJ1-1; no clear D. Per the germline V gene, CDR1 is MRHNA and CDR2 is SNTAGT. This CDR3 spans 14 amino acids. V was pared by 4 bases and J by 0 bases, with 9 bases between. In DNA, the CDR3 is TGTGCCAGCAGTGTCGACGGATTGAACACTGAAGCTTTCTTT. It translates to CASSVDGLNTEAFF.

This clonotype was found once. A much larger clonotype is one base distant, so this may be a read error. The chain is built from TRBV13 and TRBJ1-2, with 8 nucleotides matching TRBD1. Germline CDR1 and CDR2: PRHDT and FYEKMQ (reference sequence). The CDR3 has 14 residues. Unmatched junction bases numbered 10, after V lost 10 bases and J lost 3 bases. The CDR3 bases are TGTGCCAACAACTTACAGGGGGGTCACTATGGCTACACCTTC. Translating it yields CANNLQGGHYGYTF.

This clonotype came up a few times. Possible read error: a much larger clone is one base away. The rearrangement links TRBV12-3 or TRBV12-4 to TRBJ1-1; 7 bases are a match to TRBD1. V lost 9 bases to trimming and J lost 4 bases; unmatched junction nucleotides: 11. This CDR3 comprises 14 residues. This CDR3 reads CASILTGYGTEAFF. In nucleotides, the CDR3 is TGTGCCAGTATCCTGACAGGGTATGGCACTGAAGCTTTCTTT.

V is TRBV19 and J is TRBJ1-1; possibly TRBD1 for D (6 bases). The CDR3 loop spans 14 amino acids. V lost 3 bases to trimming and J lost 6 bases, with 14 bases between them. CDR1 and CDR2 from the germline V gene are LNHDA and SQIVND (reference sequence). CDR3 nucleotide sequence: TGTGCCAGTAGTATTACAGGGAGTCGGGCTGAAGCTTTCTTT. Protein sequence: CASSITGSRAEAFF.

This clonotype came up many times. This rearrangement joins TRBV4-3 to TRBJ2-5, with TRBD2 matching 8 bases. V was pared by 2 bases and J by 5 bases, with 10 bases of the junction left unmatched. CDR1 LGHNA and CDR2 YSLEER come from the germline V gene. The CDR3 loop spans 16 amino acids. The CDR3 DNA follows: TGCGCCAGCAGCCAAAATTGGGGGCGGGGGGTTGAGACCCAGTACTTC. Its protein product is CASSQNWGRGVETQYF.

V and J are TRBV29-1 and TRBJ2-7; TRBD2 matches at 10 bases. Germline V gene lookup returns CDR1 SQVTM and CDR2 ANQGSEA. The V segment lost 6 bases and the J segment 5 bases; nucleotides outside the gene matches: 7. This CDR3 region has 13 residues. CDR3 nucleotide sequence: TGCAGCGTCGACCTTCTAGCGGGAGACGAGCAGTACTTC. Its protein is CSVDLLAGDEQYF.

This chain joins TRBV7-2 and TRBJ2-1; D call uncertain. The ends were cut back, 2 bases at V and 3 bases at J, with 20 bases in the middle. The CDR3 runs to 18 residues. Germline V gene lookup returns CDR1 SGHTA and CDR2 FQGNSA. The CDR3 sequence: CASSLNAPGGQNYNEQFF. CDR3 sequence (DNA): TGTGCCAGCAGCTTAAACGCCCCTGGCGGCCAGAACTACAATGAGCAGTTCTTC.

The chain has TRBV7-2 and TRBJ2-5; 9 bases match TRBD1. The ends lost 5 bases at V and 11 bases at J; junction bases unmatched: 15. Germline V gives CDR1 SGHTA, CDR2 FQGNSA. This CDR3 is 15 amino acids long. CDR3: CASSPDRGGYNEQYF. CDR3 coding DNA: TGTGCCAGCAGCCCGGACAGGGGAGGCTACAATGAGCAGTACTTC.